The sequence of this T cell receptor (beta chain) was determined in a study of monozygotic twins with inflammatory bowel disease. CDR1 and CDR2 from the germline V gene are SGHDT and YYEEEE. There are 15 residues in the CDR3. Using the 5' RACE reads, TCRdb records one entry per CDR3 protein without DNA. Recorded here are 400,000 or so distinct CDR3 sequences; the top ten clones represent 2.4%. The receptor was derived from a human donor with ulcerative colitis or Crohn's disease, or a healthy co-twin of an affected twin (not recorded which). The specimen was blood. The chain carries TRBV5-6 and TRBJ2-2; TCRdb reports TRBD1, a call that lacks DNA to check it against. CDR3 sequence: CASSWGQGAGGELFF.